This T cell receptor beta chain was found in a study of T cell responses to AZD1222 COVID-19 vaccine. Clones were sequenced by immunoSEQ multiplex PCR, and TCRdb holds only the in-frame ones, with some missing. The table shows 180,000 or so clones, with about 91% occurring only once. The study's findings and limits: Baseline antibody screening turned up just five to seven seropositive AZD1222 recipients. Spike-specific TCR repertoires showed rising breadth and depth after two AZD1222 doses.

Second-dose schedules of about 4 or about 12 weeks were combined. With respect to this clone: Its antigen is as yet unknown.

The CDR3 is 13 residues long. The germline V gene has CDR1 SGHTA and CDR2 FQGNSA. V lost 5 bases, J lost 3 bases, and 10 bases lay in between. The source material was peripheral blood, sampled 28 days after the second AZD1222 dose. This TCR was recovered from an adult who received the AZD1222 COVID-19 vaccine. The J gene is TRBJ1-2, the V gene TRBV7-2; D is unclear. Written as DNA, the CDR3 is TGTGCCAGCAGCCATGGAGCGTACTATGGCTACACCTTC. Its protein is CASSHGAYYGYTF.